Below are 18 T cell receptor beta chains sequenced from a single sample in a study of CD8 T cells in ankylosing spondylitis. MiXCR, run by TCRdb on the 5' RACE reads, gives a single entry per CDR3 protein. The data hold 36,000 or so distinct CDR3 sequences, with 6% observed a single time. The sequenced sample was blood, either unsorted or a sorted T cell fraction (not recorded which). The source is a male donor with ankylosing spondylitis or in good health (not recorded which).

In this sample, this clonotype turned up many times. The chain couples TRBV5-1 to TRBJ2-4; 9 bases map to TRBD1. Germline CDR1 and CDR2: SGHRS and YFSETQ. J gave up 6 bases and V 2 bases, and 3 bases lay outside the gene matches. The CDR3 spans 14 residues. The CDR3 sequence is CASSLTGGGNIQYF. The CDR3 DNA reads TGCGCCAGCAGCTTAACAGGGGGCGGAAACATTCAGTACTTC.

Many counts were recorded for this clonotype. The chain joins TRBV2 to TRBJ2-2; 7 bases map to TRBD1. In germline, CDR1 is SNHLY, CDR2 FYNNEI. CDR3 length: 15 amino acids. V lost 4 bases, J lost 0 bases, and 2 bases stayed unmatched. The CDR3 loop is CASSGTGTNTGELFF. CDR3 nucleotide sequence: TGTGCCAGCAGTGGGACAGGAACGAACACCGGGGAGCTGTTTTTT.

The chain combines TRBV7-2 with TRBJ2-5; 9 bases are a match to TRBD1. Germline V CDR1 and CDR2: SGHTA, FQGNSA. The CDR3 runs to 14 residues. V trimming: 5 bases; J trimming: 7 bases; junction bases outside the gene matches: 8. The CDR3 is CASSRDRAGGTQYF. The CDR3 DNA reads TGTGCCAGCAGCCGGGACAGGGCGGGTGGGACCCAGTACTTC.

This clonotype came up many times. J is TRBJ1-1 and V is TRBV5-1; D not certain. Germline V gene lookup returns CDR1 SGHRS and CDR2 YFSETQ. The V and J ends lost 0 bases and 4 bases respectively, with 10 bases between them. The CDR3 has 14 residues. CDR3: CASSLVGGITEAFF. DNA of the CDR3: TGCGCCAGCAGCTTGGTTGGCGGTATCACTGAAGCTTTCTTT.

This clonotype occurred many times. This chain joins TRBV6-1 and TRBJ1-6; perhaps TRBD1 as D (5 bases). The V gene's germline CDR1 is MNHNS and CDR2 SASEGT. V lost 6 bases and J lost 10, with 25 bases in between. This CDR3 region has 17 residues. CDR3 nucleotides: TGTGCCAGCAGGACCGGGGGGGGTTCGGCTGTGGGATCACCCCTCCACTTT. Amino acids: CASRTGGGSAVGSPLHF.

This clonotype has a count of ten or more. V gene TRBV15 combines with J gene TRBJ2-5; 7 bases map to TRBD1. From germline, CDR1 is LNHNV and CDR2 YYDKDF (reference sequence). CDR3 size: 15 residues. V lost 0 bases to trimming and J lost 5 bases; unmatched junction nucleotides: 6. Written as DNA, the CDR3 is TGTGCCACCAGCAGAGATAAGGGGGCTTGGGAGACCCAGTACTTC. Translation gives CATSRDKGAWETQYF.

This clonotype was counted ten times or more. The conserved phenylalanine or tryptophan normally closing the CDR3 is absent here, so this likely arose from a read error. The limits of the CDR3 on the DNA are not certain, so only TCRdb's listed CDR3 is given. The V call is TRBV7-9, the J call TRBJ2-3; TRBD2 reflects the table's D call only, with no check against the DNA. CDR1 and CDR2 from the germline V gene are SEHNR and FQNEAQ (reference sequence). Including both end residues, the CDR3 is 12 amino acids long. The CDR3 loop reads CASSPGTSGVVP.

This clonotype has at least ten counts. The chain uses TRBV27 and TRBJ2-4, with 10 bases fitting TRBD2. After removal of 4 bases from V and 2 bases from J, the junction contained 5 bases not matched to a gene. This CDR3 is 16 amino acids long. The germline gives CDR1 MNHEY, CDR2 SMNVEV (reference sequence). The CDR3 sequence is CASSWGLASSKNIQYF. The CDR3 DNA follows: TGTGCCAGCAGTTGGGGACTAGCGTCTTCCAAAAACATTCAGTACTTC.

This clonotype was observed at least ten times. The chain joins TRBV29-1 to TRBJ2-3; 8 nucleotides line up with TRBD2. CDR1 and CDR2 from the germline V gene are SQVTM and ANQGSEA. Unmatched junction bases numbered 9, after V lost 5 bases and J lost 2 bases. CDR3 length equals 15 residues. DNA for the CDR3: TGCAGCGTTAGCGGGAGCGGGGCTCCCACAGATACGCAGTATTTT. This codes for CSVSGSGAPTDTQYF.

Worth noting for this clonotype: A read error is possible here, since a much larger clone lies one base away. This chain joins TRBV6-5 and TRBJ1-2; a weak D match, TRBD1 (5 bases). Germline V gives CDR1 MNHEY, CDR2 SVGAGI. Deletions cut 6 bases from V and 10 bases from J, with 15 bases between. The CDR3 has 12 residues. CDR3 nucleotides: TGTGCCAGCAGCACTGGGGGTTTTGACTACACCTTC. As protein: CASSTGGFDYTF.

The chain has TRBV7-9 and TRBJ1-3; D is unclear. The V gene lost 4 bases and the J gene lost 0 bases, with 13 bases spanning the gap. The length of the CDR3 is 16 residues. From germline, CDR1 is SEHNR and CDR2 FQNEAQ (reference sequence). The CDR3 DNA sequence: TGTGCCAGCAGCTACCACCGCCCGTCCTCTGGAAACACCATATATTTT. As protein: CASSYHRPSSGNTIYF.

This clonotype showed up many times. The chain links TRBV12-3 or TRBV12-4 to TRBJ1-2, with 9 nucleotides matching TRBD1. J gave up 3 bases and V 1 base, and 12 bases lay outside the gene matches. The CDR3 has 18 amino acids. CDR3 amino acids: CASSLGRDRAARYYGYTF. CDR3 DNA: TGTGCCAGCAGTTTAGGACGGGACAGGGCAGCGAGGTACTATGGCTACACCTTC.

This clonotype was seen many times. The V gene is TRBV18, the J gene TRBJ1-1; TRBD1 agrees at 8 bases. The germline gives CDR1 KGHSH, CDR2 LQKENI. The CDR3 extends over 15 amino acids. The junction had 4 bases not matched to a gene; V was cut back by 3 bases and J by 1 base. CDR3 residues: CASSPRQGRNTEAFF. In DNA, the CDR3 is TGTGCCAGCTCACCCAGACAGGGGCGGAACACTGAAGCTTTCTTT.

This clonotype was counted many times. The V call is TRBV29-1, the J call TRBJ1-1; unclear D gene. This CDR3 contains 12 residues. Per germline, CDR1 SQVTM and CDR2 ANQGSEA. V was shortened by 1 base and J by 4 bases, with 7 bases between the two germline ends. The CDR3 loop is CSVEVGLTEAFF. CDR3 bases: TGCAGCGTTGAAGTGGGCCTCACTGAAGCTTTCTTT.

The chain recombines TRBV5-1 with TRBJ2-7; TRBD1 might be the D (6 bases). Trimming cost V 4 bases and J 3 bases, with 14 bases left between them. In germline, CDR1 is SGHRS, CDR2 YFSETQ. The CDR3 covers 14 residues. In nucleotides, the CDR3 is TGCGCCAGCAGCGGCCGGGACATTTACTACGAGCAGTACTTC. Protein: CASSGRDIYYEQYF. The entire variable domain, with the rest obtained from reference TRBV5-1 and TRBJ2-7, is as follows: KAGVTQTPRYLIKTRGQQVTLSCSPISGHRSVSWYQQTPGQGLQFLFEYFSETQRNKGNFPGRFSGRQFSNSRSEMNVSTLELGDSALYLCASSGRDIYYEQYFGPGTRLTVT.

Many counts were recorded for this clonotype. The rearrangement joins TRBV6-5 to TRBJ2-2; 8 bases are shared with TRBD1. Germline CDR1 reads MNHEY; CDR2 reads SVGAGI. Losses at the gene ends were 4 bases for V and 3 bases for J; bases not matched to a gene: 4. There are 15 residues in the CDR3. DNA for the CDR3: TGTGCCAGCAGTTTCGGACAGGGTGACACCGGGGAGCTGTTTTTT. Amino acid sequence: CASSFGQGDTGELFF.

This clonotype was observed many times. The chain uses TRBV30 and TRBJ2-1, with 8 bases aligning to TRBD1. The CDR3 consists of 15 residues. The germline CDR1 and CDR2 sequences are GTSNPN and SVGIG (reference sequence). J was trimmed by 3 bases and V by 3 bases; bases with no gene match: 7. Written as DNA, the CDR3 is TGTGCCTGGAGCCCACGGACAGGGATCTACAATGAGCAGTTCTTC. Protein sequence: CAWSPRTGIYNEQFF.

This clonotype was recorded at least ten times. CDR3 amino acids: CASSITGAYEQYF. CDR3 sequence (DNA): TGTGCCAGCAGCATCACAGGGGCCTACGAGCAGTACTTC. J is TRBJ2-7 and V is TRBV12-3 or TRBV12-4; 7 bases are shared with TRBD1. The junction had 4 bases not matched to a gene; V was cut back by 6 bases and J by 2 bases. The CDR3 runs to 13 residues.